This T cell receptor (beta chain) was sequenced for a study of cytomegalovirus exposure and HLA in healthy donors (TCRdb year 2017). Looking at the study overall: According to an earlier analysis of a few hundred of the donors, about 179 million T cells yielded 117 million unique TCR beta sequences and roughly 280 Gb of sequence data. To study patterns of TCR occurrence, a later analysis re-analyzed previously published TCR beta repertoires from 666 donors and added high-resolution HLA genotyping. Alongside the repertoire data, information on donor age, sex, ethnicity and CMV serostatus was compiled. Roughly 300 gigabases of sequencing data and approximately 93 million unique TCR sequences were included in an early release covering about 700 HLA-typed donors. A later genetic analysis took genome-wide SNP genotypes for about 55% of the 666 donors and used that subset as a discovery cohort. The genetic ancestry cluster associated with self-reported Caucasian donors included about 84% of the roughly 410 genotyped donors. High-throughput TCR immunosequencing, statistical association of individual TCRs with disease status, and machine learning were combined to predict cytomegalovirus infection status. Among several hundred genotyped donors of the cohort, an average of around 240,000 unique TCR beta nucleotide sequences was sequenced per donor, of which 15% to 20% were non-productive. Every discovery cohort repertoire had been produced on one sequencing platform. HLA typing included class I and class II loci at four-digit resolution. In the later analysis, no new phenotypic data were used to find candidate immune exposures; instead, reliance was placed on TCR beta sequences and their occurrence across donors. The study profiled the T cell repertoires of 666 subjects by immunosequencing and related them to cytomegalovirus serostatus. Along with the roughly 610-subject first cohort, a separate validation cohort of some 130 different subjects was used. An earlier analysis of roughly 600 of the donors used high-throughput TCR beta sequencing to judge whether each TCR beta V gene segment behaved as functional or pseudogenic. The number of donors typed differed by locus, with roughly 620-640 for A, B, C, DRB1 and DQB1, 522 for DQA1, over 600 for DPA1, and 472 for DPB1. The aim of the study was to test whether cataloging public T cell receptors could identify signatures of past pathogen exposure. Because of strong linkage in the cohort, a few DR-DQ haplotypes were treated as single units for association and clustering. Here is what the overall study found, with its caveats: Correlated functional status among segregating V segments might reflect linkage disequilibrium, but an unknown experimental factor could not be ruled out. In a later genetic analysis, a missense DCLRE1C variant was associated with V-gene and J-gene trimming of TCR beta chains, and the association was replicated in an independent cohort. A later genetic analysis reported fewer N-insertions in productive TCRs among donors in an Asian-associated ancestry cluster than the 666-donor mean. Three of the identified cytomegalovirus-associated TCR beta chains were confirmed in vitro to be specific for cytomegalovirus antigens. Some IMGT-functional V segments, including TRBV6-2 and TRBV6-3, could not be told apart with the 87-base-pair reads, so those segments were excluded. An earlier analysis of 450 to 750 of the donors showed that most TCR beta V segments appeared in productive rearrangements either about 87% or about 30% of the time, which broadly matched IMGT annotations. A later analysis found that HLA-associated TCR beta chains were more clonally expanded and had lower generation probabilities than equally common non-associated chains. A cluster of highly shared sequence variants was judged likely to represent a technical artifact of the sequencing pipeline. Because HLA typing was missing for some donors at each locus, association tests included only the typed subset. Roughly uniform sequencing depth across donors was assumed in presence/absence analyses, although this assumption may not hold. The study listed over 150 TCR beta chains as associated with cytomegalovirus. In both the original and validation cohorts, the classifier was reported to diagnose cytomegalovirus status with high specificity and sensitivity. A further reported finding was that TCR beta sequences accurately predicted the HLA-A and HLA-B alleles for most subjects in the first cohort. The only immune exposure information available for the cohort was CMV serostatus. In a later analysis, the rate of TCR association differed among HLA loci, with DRB1 alleles having the most associated TCRs and HLA-C alleles having the fewest. When HLA alleles, especially DR and DQ, strongly co-occurred, TCR associations were difficult to assign to individual alleles. Most TCR sequences were observed very rarely across donors, whereas some public TCRs were present in many individuals. According to a later analysis, parvovirus B19, influenza, CMV and Epstein-Barr virus appeared linked to several top co-occurrence clusters. A later analysis found that most CMV-associated TCR beta chains appeared HLA-restricted, with HLA associations seemingly driven largely by CMV exposure. At a false discovery rate of 0.05, a later analysis linked under 20,000 TCR beta sequences to specific HLA alleles. In this cohort, only TCR beta chains were sequenced, and detectable features were limited by the absence of alpha or paired-chain data. Because counts were too low, roughly 17 rarely observed V segments, including chromosome 9 orphons, were left out of the earlier analysis of 587 of the donors. The authors suggested that the approach could potentially be extended to other disease states and immunological phenotypes.

The CDR3 has 15 amino acids, counting the end cysteine and phenylalanine. Just the 45-base CDR3 DNA is kept, in frame starting at base 1. The V end gives up 0 bases and the J end 6 bases, leaving 3 bases in the junction not matched to a gene. Taken from the germline V gene (reference sequence), the CDR1 and CDR2 loops are LNHNV and YYDKDF. The receptor library was made with the immunoSEQ multiplex PCR assay. The multiplex PCR relied on a mix of 60 forward primers for TCR Vbeta segments and 13 reverse primers for TCR Jbeta segments. The CDR3 region of rearranged TCR beta genes was amplified from genomic DNA by a multiplex PCR assay. On the Illumina HiSeq System, the amplified TCR beta libraries were sequenced as 87-base-pair reads. On the study's bioinformatics: A later analysis counted about 80 million unique TCR beta chains across the 666 repertoires, and roughly 10 million of these chains were shared by at least two donors. Raw reads were error-corrected and collapsed into unique sequences with a nearest-neighbor algorithm that merged closely related sequences to remove PCR and sequencing errors. V, D and J gene segments were assigned by aligning CDR3 sequences to IMGT reference sequences. For a sequence to be retained, at least a six-nucleotide match to both a V gene segment and a J gene segment was required. A rearrangement counted as productive if the CDR3 had no stop codons and remained in frame with V and J, and every other rearrangement counted as non-productive. Following IMGT convention, CDR3 was defined as the stretch from the second conserved V-encoded cysteine to the conserved J-encoded phenylalanine. The earlier analysis of more than 450 of the donors excluded sequences that lacked an unambiguous match to a single V gene segment. In an earlier analysis of almost 600 of the donors, a V segment was called functional when productive rearrangements were above 56.7%, and segregating when the standard deviation between donors exceeded 5%. A statistical classification framework was developed to diagnose cytomegalovirus status using the catalog of TCR beta chain sequences. In a later analysis, TCR nucleotide sequences were compared against IMGT/GENE-DB human TR gene sequences so that V and J genes could be assigned. In a later analysis, CDR3 sequences and most-parsimonious VDJ recombination scenarios were assigned using the TCRdist pipeline. In a later analysis, each TCR beta chain was defined by its CDR3 amino acid sequence together with its V-gene family, and reads lacking a unique V-gene family were excluded. A later analysis removed 550 to 700 highly shared, low-generation-probability nucleotide sequences to deal with suspected cross-contamination and a sequencing artifact. A later analysis calculated a clonal expansion index for each public chain from normalized within-repertoire ranks of inferred template counts. In a later analysis, generation probabilities were computed using a VDJ recombination model fitted to out-of-frame rearrangements, and the results were checked against IGoR. In a later analysis, TCR-TCR, TCR-HLA and TCR-CMV co-occurrence was scored with hypergeometric tests, and a repertoire-size bias correction was applied to TCR pairs. In a later analysis, false discovery rates were estimated by permuting HLA or CMV assignments 20 times. In a later analysis, co-occurring TCRs were grouped using DBSCAN, with TCRdist sequence similarity added in when clustering inside HLA-allele-positive subsets. Repertoires with fewer than 30,000 or more than 120,000 public chains, plus five repertoires with anomalous nucleotide sharing, were excluded from co-occurrence clustering. TCRdb re-hosts the immuneACCESS table, in-frame sequences only. Its copies lack some clones; in the studies checked, an unresolved V gene accounts for under half of them, and the cause for the rest is not known. The V and J calls and clone size come from that table; D and trimming were worked out from the DNA. The sample table records 100,000 to 150,000 clones; approximately 80% of these occur just once. The leading ten clones occupy around 5.5% of the sample.

This clone was counted only a few times. Its antigen remains unidentified. There are no base qualities to consult, and no much larger clone falls within one base. The cohort was made up of roughly 670 healthy bone marrow donors. At the time of sampling, all cohort members were nominally healthy, though unrecorded immune exposures were likely present. The donor was CMV seropositive and was included in the group of about 290 seropositive cohort members. Every donor gave a peripheral blood sample, and the peripheral blood mononuclear cells from that sample were used for TCR beta sequencing. The Qiagen DNeasy Blood Extraction Kit was used to extract genomic DNA from the blood cell samples.

This receptor chain uses TRBV15 and TRBJ2-1, and 9 junctional nucleotides match TRBD2. This TCR came from a man aged 18 to 30 in good health and CMV-seropositive. What was sequenced was PBMCs. For the CDR3, the sequence is CATSRDNSGSNEQFF. The bases read TGTGCCACCAGCAGAGATAATAGCGGGAGCAATGAGCAGTTCTTC.